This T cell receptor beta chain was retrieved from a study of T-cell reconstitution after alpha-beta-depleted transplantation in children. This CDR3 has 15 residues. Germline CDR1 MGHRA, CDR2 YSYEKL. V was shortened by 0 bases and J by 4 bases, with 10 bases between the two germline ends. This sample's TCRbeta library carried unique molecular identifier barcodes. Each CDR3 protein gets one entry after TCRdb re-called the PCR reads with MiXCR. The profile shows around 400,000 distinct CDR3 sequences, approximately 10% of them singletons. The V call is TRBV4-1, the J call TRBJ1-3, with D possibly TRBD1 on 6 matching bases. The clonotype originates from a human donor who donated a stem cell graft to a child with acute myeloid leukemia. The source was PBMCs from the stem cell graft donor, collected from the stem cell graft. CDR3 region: CASSQDTGPGNTIYF. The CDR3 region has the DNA TGCGCCAGCAGCCAAGATACAGGGCCCGGAAACACCATATATTTT.